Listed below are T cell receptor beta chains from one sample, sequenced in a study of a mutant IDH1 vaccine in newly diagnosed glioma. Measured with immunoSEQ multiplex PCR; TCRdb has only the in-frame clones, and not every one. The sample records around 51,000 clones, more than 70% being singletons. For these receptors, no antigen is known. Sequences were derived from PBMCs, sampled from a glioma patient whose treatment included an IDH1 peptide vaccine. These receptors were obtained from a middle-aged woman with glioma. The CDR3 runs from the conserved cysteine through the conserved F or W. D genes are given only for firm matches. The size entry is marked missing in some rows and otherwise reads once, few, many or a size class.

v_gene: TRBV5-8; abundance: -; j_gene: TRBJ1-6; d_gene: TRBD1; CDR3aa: CASSDRDRGPF; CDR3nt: TGTGCCAGCAGCGACCGGGACAGGGGCCCCTTT
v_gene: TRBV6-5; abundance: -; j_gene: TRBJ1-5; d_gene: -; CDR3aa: CASRQNQPQHF; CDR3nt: TGTGCCAGCAGACAGAATCAGCCCCAGCATTTT
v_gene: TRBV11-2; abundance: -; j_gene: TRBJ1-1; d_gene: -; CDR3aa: CASSFGSDLNTEAFF; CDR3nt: TGTGCCAGCAGCTTCGGTTCAGACTTGAACACTGAAGCTTTCTTT
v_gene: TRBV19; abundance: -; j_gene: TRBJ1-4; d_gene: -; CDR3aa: CASSGAVKLFF; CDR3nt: TGTGCCAGTAGTGGGGCCGTTAAACTGTTTTTT
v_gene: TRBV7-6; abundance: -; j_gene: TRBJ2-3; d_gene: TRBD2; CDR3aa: CASSRIAGYTDTQYF; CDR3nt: TGTGCCAGCAGCCGCATAGCGGGGTACACAGATACGCAGTATTTT
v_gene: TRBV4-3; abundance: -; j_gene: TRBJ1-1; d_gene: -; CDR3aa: CASSAVRYTEAFF; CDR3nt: TGCGCCAGCAGCGCCGTGCGCTACACTGAAGCTTTCTTT
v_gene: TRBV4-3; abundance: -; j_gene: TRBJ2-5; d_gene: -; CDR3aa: CASSLGGQETQYF; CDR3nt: TGCGCCAGCAGCCTAGGTGGGCAAGAGACCCAGTACTTC
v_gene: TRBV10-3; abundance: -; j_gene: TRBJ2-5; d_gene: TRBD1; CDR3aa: CAISERGQGRETQYF; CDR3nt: TGTGCCATCAGTGAAAGGGGACAGGGGAGGGAGACCCAGTACTTC
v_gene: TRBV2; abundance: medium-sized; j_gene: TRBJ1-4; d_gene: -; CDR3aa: CASSENREVGEKLFF; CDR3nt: TGTGCCAGCAGTGAGAACAGAGAGGTCGGTGAAAAACTGTTTTTT
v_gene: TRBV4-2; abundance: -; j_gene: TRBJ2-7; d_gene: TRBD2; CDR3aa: CASSQELAGGGSYEQYF; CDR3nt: TGTGCCAGCAGCCAAGAACTAGCGGGGGGAGGAAGCTACGAGCAGTACTTC
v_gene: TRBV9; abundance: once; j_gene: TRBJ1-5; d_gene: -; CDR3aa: CASSKSTNQPQHF; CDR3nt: TGTGCCAGCAGCAAATCAACTAATCAGCCCCAGCATTTT
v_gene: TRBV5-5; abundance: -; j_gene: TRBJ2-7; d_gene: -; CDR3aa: CASSLVGRSMEQYF; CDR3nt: TGTGCCAGCAGCTTGGTCGGACGGTCTATGGAGCAGTACTTC
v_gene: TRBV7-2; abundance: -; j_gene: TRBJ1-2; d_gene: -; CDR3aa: CASSLARGNAGGYTF; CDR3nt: TGTGCCAGCAGCTTAGCGCGGGGGAACGCGGGTGGCTACACCTTC
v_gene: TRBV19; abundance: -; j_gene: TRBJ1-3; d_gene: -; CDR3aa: CASNGQGFGNTIYF; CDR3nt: TGTGCCAGTAATGGGCAGGGGTTCGGAAACACCATATATTTT
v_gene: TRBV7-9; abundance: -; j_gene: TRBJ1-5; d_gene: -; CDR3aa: CASSFSGSSNQPQHF; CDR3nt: TGTGCCAGCAGCTTTTCAGGGTCGAGCAATCAGCCCCAGCATTTT
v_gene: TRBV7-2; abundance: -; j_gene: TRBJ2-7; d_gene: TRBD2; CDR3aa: CASSETSASYEQYF; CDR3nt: TGTGCCAGCAGCGAAACTAGCGCCTCCTACGAGCAGTACTTC